One sample yielded the 22 T cell receptor beta chains listed below, sequenced in a study of blood T cell repertoires in COVID-19. Using immunoSEQ multiplex PCR, the repertoire was profiled, and TCRdb retains in-frame clones only, with some absent. The sample includes about 75,000 clones, 79% of them seen just once. Sequencing was performed on peripheral blood. Source of these receptors: an elderly woman with active or convalescent COVID-19.

The chain links TRBV6-5 to TRBJ2-1, with TRBD2 identical over 9 bases. V lost 2 bases, J lost 7 bases, and 6 bases stayed unmatched. Germline assignment: CDR1 MNHEY and CDR2 SVGAGI. This CDR3 is built from 15 residues. This CDR3 reads CASSYGGRAVNEQFF. In DNA, the CDR3 is TGTGCCAGCAGTTACGGCGGGAGGGCCGTGAATGAGCAGTTCTTC.

This sequence joins TRBV27 and TRBJ1-6; the match to TRBD1 covers 7 bases. Losses at the gene ends were 11 bases for V and 5 bases for J; bases not matched to a gene: 12. This CDR3 region has 15 residues. The V gene's germline CDR1 is MNHEY and CDR2 SMNVEV (reference sequence). The CDR3 is CASKGQHTNNSPLHF. The CDR3 bases are TGTGCCTCAAAGGGACAGCACACAAATAATTCACCCCTCCACTTT.

This CDR3 is CASRSGGVFTQYF. In DNA, the CDR3 is TGTGCCAGCAGGTCGGGAGGAGTATTTACCCAGTACTTC. The genes are TRBV28 and TRBJ2-5, with 7 bases identical to TRBD2. The CDR3 runs to 13 residues. Per the germline V gene, CDR1 is MDHEN and CDR2 is SYDVKM. Trimming took 6 bases from V and 8 from J; bases not matched to a gene: 9.

J is TRBJ2-6 and V is TRBV6-5; no firm D call. The CDR3 runs 15 residues. Germline loops: CDR1 MNHEY, CDR2 SVGAGI. Trimming stripped 1 base from V and 0 bases from J, with 4 bases between. For the CDR3, the DNA is TGTGCCAGCAGTTACTTATCCTCTGGGGCCAACGTCCTGACTTTC. Its protein product is CASSYLSSGANVLTF.

This chain connects TRBV7-6 to TRBJ1-5; D remains ambiguous. V shed 1 base and J shed 5 bases, with 9 bases lying between them. The CDR3 is made up of 14 amino acids. Looked up from germline, CDR1 is SGHVS and CDR2 is FNYEAQ. The CDR3 bases are TGTGCCAGCAGCTTAGGGGTCGGGGATCAGCCCCAGCATTTT. Its protein product is CASSLGVGDQPQHF.

The rearrangement joins TRBV9 to TRBJ2-6; TRBD1 matches at 7 bases. Trimming took 0 bases from V and 2 from J; bases not matched to a gene: 2. Germline V gene sequence: CDR1 SGDLS, CDR2 YYNGEE. The CDR3 loop spans 16 amino acids. The CDR3 sequence is CASSVGTGAGANVLTF. The CDR3 bases are TGTGCCAGCAGCGTAGGTACAGGGGCTGGGGCCAACGTCCTGACTTTC.

This chain links TRBV10-3 with TRBJ2-3; weak D call: TRBD2 (6 bases). The CDR3 is 13 amino acids. Germline V gene data show CDR1 as ENHRY and CDR2 as SYGVKD. With 6 bases removed from V and 3 bases from J, the gap between germline ends came to 10 bases. CDR3 DNA: TGTGCCATCAGATCGGGAGAAACAGATACGCAGTATTTT. Protein product: CAIRSGETDTQYF.

The rearrangement joins TRBV11-3 to TRBJ1-6, with D possibly matching TRBD1 (6 bases). CDR1 SGHNT and CDR2 YENEEA come from the germline V gene. CDR3 length: 13 residues. V was trimmed by 5 bases and J by 9 bases, leaving 11 bases between them. CDR3 sequence (DNA): TGTGCCAGCAGCACAGGGAATGGTTCACCCCTCCACTTT. This sequence encodes CASSTGNGSPLHF. Full variable domain (rest looked up from reference TRBV11-3 and TRBJ1-6): EAGVVQSPRYKIIEKKQPVAFWCNPISGHNTLYWYLQNLGQGPELLIRYENEEAVDDSQLPKDRFSAERLKGVDSTLKIQPAELGDSAVYLCASSTGNGSPLHFGNGTRLTVT.

The genes are TRBV28 and TRBJ1-3; the D is unclear. CDR3 size: 12 residues. Deletions cut 8 bases from V and 4 bases from J, with 9 bases between. The germline V gene encodes CDR1 MDHEN and CDR2 SYDVKM. DNA of the CDR3: TGTGCCAGCGGCCGCGGAGGAAACACCATATATTTT. Encoded protein: CASGRGGNTIYF.

The V call is TRBV5-1, the J call TRBJ2-6; no firm D call. Germline values: CDR1 SGHRS, CDR2 YFSETQ. V lost 3 bases and J lost 0, with 7 bases in between. The CDR3 is 15 amino acids. DNA of the CDR3: TGCGCCAGCAGCTCCCCCGGCTCTGGGGCCAACGTCCTGACTTTC. Encoded protein: CASSSPGSGANVLTF.

The chain is built from TRBV7-2 and TRBJ1-2; 8 nucleotides agree with TRBD1. With V trimmed by 5 bases and J by 6 bases, 11 bases remained unmatched. The V gene's germline CDR1 is SGHTA and CDR2 FQGNSA. CDR3 length: 15 amino acids. The CDR3, as DNA: TGTGCCAGCAGCACCCGACAGGGGATCGCGCATGGCTACACCTTC. This gives the protein CASSTRQGIAHGYTF.

The chain uses TRBV7-9 and TRBJ1-6, with TRBD1 identical over 9 bases. V was clipped by 5 bases and J by 9 bases; unmatched bases: 14. CDR1 is SEHNR, CDR2 FQNEAQ, per germline (reference sequence). This CDR3 comprises 17 residues. CDR3 sequence reads: CASSLFTGGTLVSPLHF. The DNA of the CDR3 is TGTGCCAGCAGCCTTTTCACAGGGGGCACTTTGGTTTCACCCCTCCACTTT.

The chain recombines TRBV6-5 with TRBJ2-7; no clear D. Germline CDR1 is MNHEY and CDR2 is SVGAGI. The CDR3 has 14 residues. The V gene lost 7 bases and the J gene lost 2 bases, with 15 bases spanning the gap. CDR3 in amino acids: CASKSLYTTYEQYF. The CDR3 DNA reads as TGTGCCAGCAAAAGTTTGTACACTACCTACGAGCAGTACTTC.

The chain couples TRBV4-3 to TRBJ1-2; no clear D gene. This CDR3 is 21 amino acids long. Germline lookup yields CDR1 LGHNA and CDR2 YSLEER. Trimming took off 0 bases at V and 0 bases at J, with 26 bases between the two ends. CDR3 in amino acids: CASSQDPGVIRILPPNYGYTF. The CDR3 coding sequence is TGCGCCAGCAGCCAAGATCCGGGAGTCATCCGAATCCTACCCCCTAACTATGGCTACACCTTC.

The rearrangement joins TRBV11-2 to TRBJ2-2; 12 positions agree with TRBD1. This CDR3 spans 15 amino acids. V trimming: 5 bases; J trimming: 6 bases; junction bases outside the gene matches: 4. Germline CDR1 SGHAT, CDR2 FQNNGV. As DNA, the CDR3 is TGTGCCAGCAGCCGGGACAGGGGGCTTGCCGGGGAGCTGTTTTTT. Protein: CASSRDRGLAGELFF. The whole variable domain, filled in from reference TRBV11-2 and TRBJ2-2, reads EAGVAQSPRYKIIEKRQSVAFWCNPISGHATLYWYQQILGQGPKLLIQFQNNGVVDDSQLPKDRFSAERLKGVDSTLKIQPAKLEDSAVYLCASSRDRGLAGELFFGEGSRLTVL.

V gene TRBV7-2 combines with J gene TRBJ1-2; D remains ambiguous. Germline CDR1 SGHTA, CDR2 FQGNSA. With 1 base removed from V and 8 bases from J, the gap between germline ends came to 11 bases. This CDR3 comprises 13 residues. DNA for the CDR3: TGTGCCAGCAGCTTAGTACGAGAAAGCGGCTACACCTTC. Translation gives CASSLVRESGYTF.

The V call is TRBV6-5, the J call TRBJ1-6; perhaps TRBD1 as D (6 bases). V lost 4 bases to trimming and J lost 7 bases, with 8 bases between them. This CDR3 spans 13 amino acids. Germline values: CDR1 MNHEY, CDR2 SVGAGI. The CDR3 nucleotides are TGTGCCAGCAGTTCTCAGGGGAATTCACCCCTCCACTTT. As protein: CASSSQGNSPLHF.

This clone came up a few times. The V gene is TRBV24-1, the J gene TRBJ2-4; possibly TRBD2 for D (5 bases). The CDR3 contains 13 residues. The V and J ends lost 3 bases and 6 bases respectively, with 8 bases between them. Germline V gene sequence: CDR1 KGHDR, CDR2 SFDVKD. This CDR3 reads CATSDGEGNIQYF. In nucleotides, the CDR3 is TGTGCCACCAGTGATGGAGAGGGAAACATTCAGTACTTC.

V is TRBV7-6 and J is TRBJ2-7, with D perhaps TRBD1 (7 bases). V lost 5 bases and J 2 bases, leaving 16 bases between the germline ends. Germline CDR1 and CDR2: SGHVS and FNYEAQ. The CDR3 covers 15 residues. As DNA, the CDR3 is TGTGCCAGCAGCCGAAACCAGGGGGGCCCCTACGAGCAGTACTTC. As protein: CASSRNQGGPYEQYF.

The genes are TRBV5-1 and TRBJ1-1; D is ambiguous. The CDR3 contains 13 residues. Between the trimmed V and J ends, which lost 4 bases and 1 base, there was a span of 8 bases. Germline CDR1 and CDR2: SGHRS and YFSETQ. The CDR3: CASSKTWNTEAFF. The CDR3 DNA reads TGCGCCAGCAGCAAGACTTGGAACACTGAAGCTTTCTTT.

The genes are TRBV30 and TRBJ1-2, with D unclear. V lost 3 bases and J 8 bases, leaving 10 bases between the germline ends. The CDR3 covers 11 residues. Germline loops: CDR1 GTSNPN, CDR2 SVGIG (reference sequence). CDR3 amino acids: CAWSQDWGYTF. Written as DNA, the CDR3 is TGTGCCTGGAGCCAGGACTGGGGCTACACCTTC.

The chain combines TRBV14 with TRBJ1-4; weak D call: TRBD1 (5 bases). Germline CDR1 is SGHDN and CDR2 is FVKESK. The CDR3 spans 14 residues. Trimming pared 0 bases from V and 11 bases from J, leaving 13 bases between. This chain's CDR3 is CASSQDRLAGKLFF. The CDR3 DNA sequence: TGTGCCAGCAGCCAAGATCGATTGGCAGGGAAACTGTTTTTT. Full variable domain (missing parts from reference TRBV14 and TRBJ1-4): EAGVTQFPSHSVIEKGQTVTLRCDPISGHDNLYWYRRVMGKEIKFLLHFVKESKQDESGMPNNRFLAERTGGTYSTLKVQPAELEDSGVYFCASSQDRLAGKLFFGSGTQLSVL.